The next 13 T cell receptor beta chains were all read from a single sample in a study of CD4+ T cells in melanoma. Assay used: immunoSEQ multiplex PCR; TCRdb lists only in-frame clones, some missing. This table holds around 130,000 clones, over 90% found once. The receptors derive from a human donor with melanoma.

The chain is built from TRBV5-1 and TRBJ2-1; 9 nucleotides agree with TRBD2. CDR1 is SGHRS, CDR2 YFSETQ, per germline. Trimming removed 1 base from V and 5 bases from J; junction bases left unmatched: 4. The CDR3 consists of 15 residues. CDR3 residues: CASSLRSSGDNEQFF. CDR3 coding DNA: TGCGCCAGCAGCTTGAGGTCTAGCGGGGACAATGAGCAGTTCTTC.

A remark on this clone: At one end, the junction sequence differs from germline, possibly due to a read error. The chain has TRBV2 and TRBJ2-6; no definite D call. The CDR3 contains 15 residues. Germline assignment: CDR1 SNHLY and CDR2 FYNNEI. CDR3 DNA: TGTGTCAGCAGTGAAAGGGTTTCTGGGGCCAACGTCCTGACTTTC. It translates to CVSSERVSGANVLTF.

The chain joins TRBV5-4 to TRBJ2-3; 9 nucleotides line up with TRBD2. Germline CDR1 SGHNT, CDR2 YYREEE (reference sequence). J was trimmed by 5 bases and V by 2 bases; bases with no gene match: 9. The CDR3 contains 16 residues. CDR3 sequence reads: CASSFGGGALVDTQYF. The CDR3 DNA reads TGTGCCAGCAGCTTCGGCGGGGGGGCCTTGGTAGATACGCAGTATTTT.

This chain links TRBV5-1 with TRBJ2-5; the D is unclear. The germline CDR1 and CDR2 sequences are SGHRS and YFSETQ. Trimming left V 0 bases short and J 5 bases short, with 8 bases between. The CDR3 contains 13 residues. CDR3 region: CASSLGVPETQYF. The CDR3 DNA follows: TGCGCCAGCAGCTTGGGAGTCCCTGAGACCCAGTACTTC.

V is TRBV6-6 and J is TRBJ1-1, with unresolved D. V was cut by 4 bases and J by 4 bases, with 7 bases left in between. Germline CDR1 reads MNHNY; CDR2 reads SVGAGI (reference sequence). The CDR3 spans 12 residues. The CDR3 bases are TGTGCCAGCAGTTTCCACACCACTGAAGCTTTCTTT. Translation gives CASSFHTTEAFF.

This rearrangement joins TRBV7-8 to TRBJ1-5; D is unclear. Germline values: CDR1 SGHVS, CDR2 FQNEAQ. The CDR3 has 12 residues. Deletions cut 5 bases from V and 5 bases from J, with 7 bases between. The CDR3 DNA reads TGTGCCAGCAGCGACGGGGATCAGCCCCAGCATTTT. Protein sequence: CASSDGDQPQHF.

This clone was seen just once. The chain carries TRBV10-3 and TRBJ1-3; tentative D call: TRBD1 (5 bases). The CDR3 length is 11 residues. CDR1 and CDR2 (germline): ENHRY, SYGVKD. DNA of the CDR3: TGTGCATCGACAGCTGGAAACACCATATATTTT. The encoded protein is CASTAGNTIYF.

The chain carries TRBV19 and TRBJ2-7; D call uncertain. Germline assignment: CDR1 LNHDA and CDR2 SQIVND (reference sequence). The CDR3 runs to 11 residues. Trimming stripped 4 bases from V and 0 bases from J, with 1 base between. The DNA for the CDR3 is TGTGCCAGTAGTAGCTCCTACGAGCAGTACTTC. Translating it yields CASSSSYEQYF.

V and J are TRBV5-1 and TRBJ1-1; D uncertain. The CDR3 extends over 14 amino acids. Trimming pared 0 bases from V and 4 bases from J, leaving 10 bases between. CDR1 SGHRS and CDR2 YFSETQ come from the germline V gene. The CDR3 loop reads CASSLENWGTEAFF. The CDR3 coding sequence is TGCGCCAGCAGCTTGGAAAATTGGGGCACTGAAGCTTTCTTT.

This clone is a singleton in its sample. The rearrangement uses TRBV10-3 and TRBJ2-5, with 7 bases aligning to TRBD1. Per the germline V gene, CDR1 is ENHRY and CDR2 is SYGVKD. The ends lost 10 bases at V and 3 bases at J; junction bases unmatched: 8. CDR3 length equals 13 residues. The CDR3 coding sequence is TGTGCCACTAAGGGACAGCCTGAAGAGACCCAGTACTTC. The encoded protein is CATKGQPEETQYF.

The chain links TRBV5-1 to TRBJ2-3; D is undetermined. Trimming stripped 0 bases from V and 2 bases from J, with 7 bases between. The CDR3 loop spans 14 amino acids. Germline V gene data show CDR1 as SGHRS and CDR2 as YFSETQ. CDR3 DNA sequence: TGCGCCAGCAGCTTGGCGCCCTACACAGATACGCAGTATTTT. It codes for CASSLAPYTDTQYF. Supplemented by reference TRBV5-1 and TRBJ2-3, the full variable domain reads KAGVTQTPRYLIKTRGQQVTLSCSPISGHRSVSWYQQTPGQGLQFLFEYFSETQRNKGNFPGRFSGRQFSNSRSEMNVSTLELGDSALYLCASSLAPYTDTQYFGPGTRLTVL.

The chain links TRBV28 to TRBJ1-2; D remains unclear. Trimming pared 10 bases from V and 4 bases from J, leaving 13 bases between. This CDR3 has 12 amino acids. Germline loops: CDR1 MDHEN, CDR2 SYDVKM. The CDR3 reads CATLKNGYGYTF. The CDR3 DNA is TGTGCCACCCTAAAGAACGGCTATGGCTACACCTTC.

The CDR3 reads CASSPTGPRSGNTIYF. CDR3 nucleotide sequence: TGTGCCAGCAGCCCAACCGGACCGAGGTCTGGAAACACCATATATTTT. The chain employs TRBV6-6 and TRBJ1-3; no firm D call. The V and J ends lost 6 bases and 1 base respectively, with 16 bases between them. The CDR3 runs to 16 residues. In germline, CDR1 is MNHNY, CDR2 SVGAGI (reference sequence).